What follows are 26 T cell receptor beta chains derived from one specimen sequenced in a study of cytomegalovirus exposure and HLA in healthy donors. The PCR made use of 60 Vbeta and 13 Jbeta primers. This table comes from immunoSEQ multiplex PCR, and its TCRdb copy is limited to in-frame clones, with some not included. The sample lists approximately 270,000 clones, 75% to 90% occurring once. Sequenced input: PBMCs. These receptors all come from a girl aged 2 to 10 in good health and CMV-seronegative.

The V gene is TRBV28, the J gene TRBJ1-2; 11 bases fit TRBD1. The CDR3 length is 16 residues. Germline CDR1 reads MDHEN; CDR2 reads SYDVKM. V shed 5 bases and J 4 bases; nucleotides not matched to a gene: 9. In DNA, the CDR3 is TGTGCCAGCAGTAGGACAGGGGGCGACCTTACCTATGGCTACACCTTC. The encoded protein is CASSRTGGDLTYGYTF.

The V and J genes are TRBV2 and TRBJ2-5; the D gene is possibly TRBD2 (6 bases). V was clipped by 2 bases and J by 1 base, with 11 bases between them. The germline V gene encodes CDR1 SNHLY and CDR2 FYNNEI. The CDR3 extends over 15 amino acids. CDR3 nucleotide sequence: TGTGCCAGCAGTGAATTCCTAGCGCTCCAAGAGACCCAGTACTTC. Protein product: CASSEFLALQETQYF. Combining the CDR3 with reference TRBV2 and TRBJ2-5 gives the whole variable domain EPEVTQTPSHQVTQMGQEVILRCVPISNHLYFYWYRQILGQKVEFLVSFYNNEISEKSEIFDDQFSVERPDGSNFTLKIRSTKLEDSAMYFCASSEFLALQETQYFGPGTRLLVL.

This chain joins TRBV28 and TRBJ2-2; tentatively, D is TRBD1 (5 bases). CDR1 is MDHEN, CDR2 SYDVKM, per germline. This CDR3 spans 15 amino acids. Trimming removed 3 bases at V and 4 bases at J, with 12 bases between. This chain's CDR3 is CASSFWGRTTGELFF. The CDR3 DNA sequence: TGTGCCAGCAGTTTTTGGGGCCGAACCACCGGGGAGCTGTTTTTT.

The chain is built from TRBV9 and TRBJ2-2, with TRBD1 matching 11 bases. The CDR3 is 16 residues long. CDR1 and CDR2 from the germline V gene are SGDLS and YYNGEE. J gave up 6 bases and V 3 bases, and 7 bases lay outside the gene matches. The CDR3 DNA sequence: TGTGCCAGCAGCGCGATAACGGGACAGGGGGCCGGGGAGCTGTTTTTT. Its translation is CASSAITGQGAGELFF.

CDR3 amino acids: CASSQEAGGSGANVLTF. CDR3 sequence (DNA): TGTGCCAGCAGCCAAGAAGCGGGAGGGTCTGGGGCCAACGTCCTGACTTTC. The V and J genes are TRBV4-2 and TRBJ2-6; 10 nucleotides agree with TRBD2. The CDR3 spans 17 residues. V lost 0 bases to trimming and J lost 1 base; unmatched junction nucleotides: 0. Germline V lookup: CDR1 LGHNA, CDR2 YNFKEQ.

The V and J genes are TRBV27 and TRBJ2-1, with TRBD2 matching 9 bases. There are 14 residues in the CDR3. V shed 5 bases, J shed 4 bases, and the junction held 3 bases outside the gene matches. CDR1 and CDR2 from the germline V gene are MNHEY and SMNVEV (reference sequence). The CDR3 here is CASSLAGPYNEQFF. The CDR3 DNA follows: TGTGCCAGCAGTCTAGCGGGGCCATACAATGAGCAGTTCTTC.

V is TRBV7-2 and J is TRBJ2-2; D is possibly TRBD1 (6 bases). Deletions cut 2 bases from V and 7 bases from J, with 8 bases between. In germline, CDR1 is SGHTA, CDR2 FQGNSA. The CDR3 extends over 13 amino acids. The CDR3 region is CASSLFRGGELFF. The CDR3 DNA reads TGTGCCAGCAGCTTATTCAGGGGCGGGGAGCTGTTTTTT.

The chain has TRBV27 and TRBJ2-1; 15 nucleotides match TRBD2. The length of the CDR3 is 18 residues. Germline V CDR1 and CDR2: MNHEY, SMNVEV (reference sequence). With V trimmed by 1 base and J by 3 bases, 4 bases remained unmatched. The CDR3 nucleotides are TGTGCCAGCAGTTTATATTTGGGACTAGCGGGAGGCTACAATGAGCAGTTCTTC. Protein product: CASSLYLGLAGGYNEQFF.

The chain uses TRBV7-3 and TRBJ2-5; 11 bases fit TRBD2. The CDR3 consists of 18 residues. Per germline, CDR1 SGHTA and CDR2 FQGTGA. J was trimmed by 5 bases and V by 0 bases; bases with no gene match: 11. The CDR3 region has the DNA TGTGCCAGCAGCTTAACGGGTAGCGGGGGGGCCGGTTGGGAGACCCAGTACTTC. Its protein product is CASSLTGSGGAGWETQYF.

This clone occurred a few times. This sequence joins TRBV12-5 and TRBJ1-1; D is possibly TRBD1 (5 bases). Trimming left V 5 bases short and J 4 bases short, with 23 bases between. CDR1 is LGHNT and CDR2 is FRNRAP in the germline V gene. The CDR3 is 17 residues long. The CDR3 coding sequence is TGTGCTAGTGGTCGAGGTCAGGGAGGATGGTTGAGCACTGAAGCTTTCTTT. Protein product: CASGRGQGGWLSTEAFF.

The chain uses TRBV6-6 and TRBJ2-7; D perhaps matches TRBD1 (5 bases). Germline loops: CDR1 MNHNY, CDR2 SVGAGI (reference sequence). Between the trimmed V and J ends, which lost 3 bases and 2 bases, there was a span of 14 bases. The CDR3 contains 15 residues. The CDR3 loop is CASSYARLRAYEQYF. CDR3 nucleotide sequence: TGTGCCAGCAGTTATGCCAGGCTCAGGGCCTACGAGCAGTACTTC.

The chain couples TRBV28 to TRBJ1-4, with 12 bases identical to TRBD1. V trimming: 2 bases; J trimming: 15 bases; junction bases outside the gene matches: 10. This CDR3 spans 15 amino acids. Germline V lookup: CDR1 MDHEN, CDR2 SYDVKM. The DNA for the CDR3 is TGTGCCAGCAGTTTAAGGGACAGGGGGCTCCCTTGGGTGTTTTTT. Protein product: CASSLRDRGLPWVFF.

The CDR3 reads CATPRNSYEQYF. The DNA of the CDR3 is TGTGCCACACCCAGGAACTCCTACGAGCAGTACTTC. This rearrangement joins TRBV6-5 to TRBJ2-7; D unresolved. This CDR3 region has 12 residues. The germline gives CDR1 MNHEY, CDR2 SVGAGI. Trimming shortened V by 10 bases and J by 0 bases, and 10 bases separated the two germline ends.

A few counts support this clone. The chain links TRBV6-6 to TRBJ1-5, with D possibly matching TRBD1 (6 bases). This CDR3 has 14 amino acids. Germline loops: CDR1 MNHNY, CDR2 SVGAGI (reference sequence). Trimming cost V 3 bases and J 7 bases, with 13 bases left between them. Here the CDR3 reads CASSYGQGIQPQHF. The CDR3 bases are TGTGCCAGCAGTTATGGCCAGGGGATCCAGCCCCAGCATTTT.

V and J are TRBV19 and TRBJ2-3; TRBD1 matches at 11 bases. Losses at the gene ends were 6 bases for V and 9 bases for J; bases not matched to a gene: 11. Germline V gene data show CDR1 as LNHDA and CDR2 as SQIVND (reference sequence). This CDR3 is built from 15 residues. In DNA, the CDR3 is TGTGCCAGTAGCTCGGGACAGGGGGGGTTTGACACGCAGTATTTT. It specifies CASSSGQGGFDTQYF.

This sequence joins TRBV19 and TRBJ1-5, with D possibly TRBD1 on 5 matching bases. From germline, CDR1 is LNHDA and CDR2 SQIVND (reference sequence). V lost 1 base, J lost 4 bases, and 11 bases lay in between. The CDR3 consists of 15 residues. CDR3 coding DNA: TGTGCCAGTAGTATAGTAGGGGCAGCAAATCAGCCCCAGCATTTT. It codes for CASSIVGAANQPQHF.

This clone was observed a few times. The chain has TRBV28 and TRBJ2-7, with 14 nucleotides matching TRBD2. Germline trimming cut 5 bases from V and 6 bases from J; bases unmatched to any gene: 9. Germline V gene sequence: CDR1 MDHEN, CDR2 SYDVKM. The CDR3 extends over 16 amino acids. The CDR3 DNA sequence: TGTGCCAGCAGTCCATCCGGGACTAGCGGGAGAACCGAGCAGTACTTC. This translates into CASSPSGTSGRTEQYF.

The V and J genes are TRBV7-6 and TRBJ2-5, with TRBD1 as a possible D gene (5 bases). The CDR3 has 16 amino acids. V gave up 2 bases and J gave up 3 bases, with 16 bases separating them. Per germline, CDR1 SGHVS and CDR2 FNYEAQ. The CDR3 sequence: CASSLPWQGKEETQYF. As DNA, the CDR3 is TGTGCCAGCAGCTTACCCTGGCAGGGAAAGGAAGAGACCCAGTACTTC. Complete variable domain (other parts from reference TRBV7-6 and TRBJ2-5): GAGVSQSPRYKVTKRGQDVALRCDPISGHVSLYWYRQALGQGPEFLTYFNYEAQQDKSGLPNDRFSAERPEGSISTLTIQRTEQRDSAMYRCASSLPWQGKEETQYFGPGTRLLVL.

The chain recombines TRBV7-8 with TRBJ1-5; TRBD1 might be the D (6 bases). CDR3 length: 14 amino acids. V shed 5 bases and J shed 5 bases, with 13 bases lying between them. CDR1 and CDR2 (germline): SGHVS, FQNEAQ. CDR3 DNA: TGTGCCAGCAGCATATTAGGGGGGGATCAGCCCCAGCATTTT. It yields the protein CASSILGGDQPQHF.

The table lists this clone with a few counts. The chain carries TRBV7-6 and TRBJ2-5; D ambiguous. Per germline, CDR1 SGHVS and CDR2 FNYEAQ. V lost 5 bases to trimming and J lost 4 bases, with 5 bases between them. This CDR3 is built from 11 residues. Written as DNA, the CDR3 is TGTGCCAGCAGCCCCCGAGAGACCCAGTACTTC. Translated, it gives CASSPRETQYF.

V gene TRBV5-1 combines with J gene TRBJ1-4, with 12 bases lining up with TRBD1. V lost 5 bases to trimming and J lost 7 bases; unmatched junction nucleotides: 6. Per germline, CDR1 SGHRS and CDR2 YFSETQ. This CDR3 is built from 15 residues. CDR3 DNA: TGCGCCAGCAGGGGGACAGGGGGCGCGGGTGAAAAACTGTTTTTT. Its protein product is CASRGTGGAGEKLFF. The variable domain in full, with the rest retrieved from reference TRBV5-1 and TRBJ1-4, is KAGVTQTPRYLIKTRGQQVTLSCSPISGHRSVSWYQQTPGQGLQFLFEYFSETQRNKGNFPGRFSGRQFSNSRSEMNVSTLELGDSALYLCASRGTGGAGEKLFFGSGTQLSVL.

The rearrangement uses TRBV11-3 and TRBJ1-4; 9 bases line up with TRBD1. CDR1 and CDR2 from the germline V gene are SGHNT and YENEEA. CDR3 length: 15 amino acids. After removal of 1 base from V and 8 bases from J, the junction contained 5 bases not matched to a gene. CDR3 sequence (DNA): TGTGCCAGCAGCTTAGCTGACAGGGGGAGAGAAAAACTGTTTTTT. It translates to CASSLADRGREKLFF.

The gene calls are TRBV6-5 and TRBJ2-2; the D gene is possibly TRBD1 (6 bases). The ends were cut back, 4 bases at V and 1 base at J, with 10 bases in the middle. This CDR3 has 15 residues. The germline CDR1 and CDR2 sequences are MNHEY and SVGAGI. CDR3: CASSFRTENTGELFF. CDR3 coding DNA: TGTGCCAGCAGTTTCCGGACAGAGAACACCGGGGAGCTGTTTTTT.

This chain connects TRBV28 to TRBJ2-7; tentatively, D is TRBD2 (5 bases). Between the trimmed V and J ends, which lost 6 bases and 3 bases, there was a span of 9 bases. CDR1 is MDHEN and CDR2 is SYDVKM in the germline V gene. The CDR3 runs to 12 residues. The CDR3 DNA reads TGTGCCAGCAGCGATGACTACTACGAGCAGTACTTC. Translated, it gives CASSDDYYEQYF.

The CDR3 nucleotides are TGTGCCAGCAGCCAACCCGGGGGGGCCGAAGGCAATGAGCAGTTCTTC. It yields the protein CASSQPGGAEGNEQFF. This chain joins TRBV7-9 and TRBJ2-1; TRBD2 aligns across 8 bases. The trim removed 5 bases at V and 6 bases at J, leaving 12 bases unmatched. CDR1 is SEHNR and CDR2 is FQNEAQ in the germline V gene (reference sequence). The CDR3 sequence is 16 residues long.

This clone came up once. V and J are TRBV27 and TRBJ2-7; D is undetermined. The CDR3 has 15 amino acids. Germline loops: CDR1 MNHEY, CDR2 SMNVEV (reference sequence). Trimming pared 3 bases from V and 2 bases from J, leaving 14 bases between. The CDR3 nucleotides are TGTGCCAGCAGTTTTTCCAGTTTTGGCCCCTACGAGCAGTACTTC. Protein sequence: CASSFSSFGPYEQYF.